This T cell receptor beta chain was documented in a study of T cell responses to AZD1222 COVID-19 vaccine. This CDR3 spans 15 amino acids. The germline V and J ends were trimmed by 0 bases and 2 bases, with 10 bases remaining between them. Germline V gene lookup returns CDR1 MNHEY and CDR2 SVGAGI. This clone was observed a handful of times. Measured with immunoSEQ multiplex PCR; TCRdb has only the in-frame clones, and not every one. The sample consists of some 99,000 clones, about 88% of them appearing once. This specimen consisted of peripheral blood, obtained on day 0 of AZD1222 vaccination. V is TRBV6-5 and J is TRBJ1-1; D uncertain. This sequence originates from an adult in good health. CDR3 nucleotides: TGTGCCAGCAGTTACTCTCATCCGGACAACACTGAAGCTTTCTTT. Translated: CASSYSHPDNTEAFF.